A few counts support the clone carrying this TCR beta chain. The entry originates in a study of early T cells in non-severe SARS-CoV-2 infection. In TCRdb, the 5' RACE reads were re-called with MiXCR into one record per CDR3 protein. The sample includes under 100,000 distinct CDR3 sequences, approximately 15% of them seen just once. The CDR3 runs 14 residues. The trim removed 3 bases at V and 1 base at J, leaving 2 bases unmatched. The germline gives CDR1 SGDLS, CDR2 YYNGEE. This sequence was found in an adult who was a healthcare worker with PCR-confirmed SARS-CoV-2 infection or an uninfected control (not recorded which). Sequencing used whole blood. The V call is TRBV9, the J call TRBJ2-5; 8 bases fit TRBD1. CDR3 in DNA: TGTGCCAGCAGCGGGACAGGGTCCCAAGAGACCCAGTACTTC. This gives the protein CASSGTGSQETQYF.